The 24 T cell receptor beta chains below come from one sample, sequenced in a study of cytomegalovirus exposure and HLA in healthy donors. 60 Vbeta and 13 Jbeta primers were used in PCR. Profiled with immunoSEQ multiplex PCR; TCRdb holds only in-frame clones, not every one. Counted here are around 65,000 clones, 62% occurring once; the ten biggest clones make up approximately 2.6%. Sequencing used PBMCs. The receptors were gathered from a man aged 25 to 40 in good health and CMV-seronegative.

The gene calls are TRBV2 and TRBJ2-3; the match to TRBD1 covers 8 bases. J was trimmed by 3 bases and V by 11 bases; bases with no gene match: 7. The CDR3 totals 13 residues. CDR1 and CDR2 (germline): SNHLY, FYNNEI. The CDR3 spells CAGRTGRTDTQYF. DNA for the CDR3: TGTGCCGGGCGGACAGGGAGGACAGATACGCAGTATTTT.

The V gene is TRBV4-1, the J gene TRBJ2-2, with 7 bases lining up with TRBD1. J lost 4 bases, V lost 0 bases, and 14 bases had no gene match. Germline CDR1 MGHRA, CDR2 YSYEKL. The CDR3 totals 19 residues. The DNA for the CDR3 is TGCGCCAGCAGCCAAGACCGTTCAGGGGGTCTTTTGAGCACCGGGGAGCTGTTTTTT. This sequence encodes CASSQDRSGGLLSTGELFF.

The CDR3 region is CASSEGSLWGGNNEQFF. The CDR3 DNA sequence: TGTGCCAGCAGTGAGGGTTCGTTGTGGGGGGGCAACAATGAGCAGTTCTTC. This chain joins TRBV6-1 and TRBJ2-1, with D maybe TRBD2 (7 bases). Germline-derived CDR1 and CDR2 are MNHNS and SASEGT. This CDR3 comprises 17 residues. V lost 3 bases and J lost 5, with 20 bases in between.

This clone was seen just once. This sequence joins TRBV5-8 and TRBJ2-3, with D tentatively TRBD2 (6 bases). The V end lost 4 bases, the J end lost 9 bases, and 15 bases lay between the germline ends. Germline V lookup: CDR1 SGHTS, CDR2 YDEGEE. CDR3 length: 13 amino acids. CDR3 residues: CASSPRPGATQYF. CDR3 sequence (DNA): TGTGCCAGCAGCCCCCGGCCGGGAGCGACGCAGTATTTT.

J is TRBJ2-7 and V is TRBV7-9; D unresolved. The V end lost 3 bases, the J end lost 1 base, and 13 bases lay between the germline ends. The CDR3 sequence is 15 residues long. Per germline, CDR1 SEHNR and CDR2 FQNEAQ (reference sequence). The CDR3 sequence is CASSLLQVGSYEQYF. As DNA, the CDR3 is TGTGCCAGCAGCTTGTTGCAGGTTGGATCCTACGAGCAGTACTTC.

The chain carries TRBV6-5 and TRBJ2-3; 12 bases fit TRBD2. V trimming: 7 bases; J trimming: 6 bases; junction bases outside the gene matches: 8. The CDR3 sequence is 15 residues long. Looked up from germline, CDR1 is MNHEY and CDR2 is SVGAGI. The CDR3 DNA reads as TGTGCCAGCAACAGACTAGCGGGGGTGCAGGATACGCAGTATTTT. This encodes CASNRLAGVQDTQYF.

This clone appeared a few times. This chain uses TRBV29-1 with TRBJ2-1, with D perhaps matching TRBD2 (5 bases). The CDR3 is made up of 11 amino acids. Germline V gives CDR1 SQVTM, CDR2 ANQGSEA. V was pared by 7 bases and J by 5 bases, with 9 bases between. The CDR3 sequence is CSAGWDNEQFF. The CDR3 nucleotides read TGCAGCGCGGGATGGGACAATGAGCAGTTCTTC.

V is TRBV30 and J is TRBJ2-7, with a weak D call TRBD2 (6 bases). Germline V gene data show CDR1 as GTSNPN and CDR2 as SVGIG (reference sequence). V was shortened by 1 base and J by 2 bases, with 15 bases between the two germline ends. This CDR3 spans 15 amino acids. The CDR3 DNA is TGTGCCTGGAGTGGGGGGAATAGCGGACCCTACGAGCAGTACTTC. Translated, it gives CAWSGGNSGPYEQYF.

In its sample, this clone was seen a few times. V and J are TRBV29-1 and TRBJ2-7, with 9 bases fitting TRBD1. V trimming: 7 bases; J trimming: 1 base; junction bases outside the gene matches: 14. The CDR3 loop spans 16 amino acids. CDR1 is SQVTM and CDR2 is ANQGSEA in the germline V gene. CDR3 sequence reads: CSAVGGRGTGSYEQYF. The CDR3, as DNA: TGCAGCGCTGTGGGGGGGAGGGGGACAGGGTCCTACGAGCAGTACTTC.

The table lists this clone with a count of one. The genes are TRBV4-1 and TRBJ1-2, with D perhaps TRBD1 (6 bases). V lost 0 bases, J lost 5 bases, and 10 bases lay in between. The germline V gene encodes CDR1 MGHRA and CDR2 YSYEKL. CDR3 length equals 14 residues. The CDR3 DNA follows: TGCGCCAGCAGCCAAGACCCTACAGGGTATGGCTACACCTTC. Its translation is CASSQDPTGYGYTF.

The rearrangement links TRBV7-9 to TRBJ1-5, with a possible D match to TRBD1 (5 bases). The CDR3 is 14 residues long. In germline, CDR1 is SEHNR, CDR2 FQNEAQ (reference sequence). With 4 bases removed from V and 1 base from J, the gap between germline ends came to 8 bases. The CDR3 reads CASSSDMSNQPQHF. For the CDR3, the DNA is TGTGCCAGCAGCTCGGACATGAGCAATCAGCCCCAGCATTTT. The whole variable domain, remainder taken from reference TRBV7-9 and TRBJ1-5, is DTGVSQNPRHKITKRGQNVTFRCDPISEHNRLYWYRQTLGQGPEFLTYFQNEAQLEKSRLLSDRFSAERPKGSFSTLEIQRTEQGDSAMYLCASSSDMSNQPQHFGDGTRLSIL.

The chain uses TRBV29-1 and TRBJ1-2; possible D gene TRBD1, 5 bases. V was cut by 4 bases and J by 2 bases, with 14 bases left in between. This CDR3 is 14 amino acids long. Germline-derived CDR1 and CDR2 are SQVTM and ANQGSEA. CDR3 in DNA: TGCAGCGTTGTCGCGGGGACCACCAACTATGGCTACACCTTC. This gives the protein CSVVAGTTNYGYTF.

The CDR3 spells CASSLQGGGYTF. The CDR3, as DNA: TGTGCCAGCAGCTTACAGGGGGGCGGCTACACCTTC. The chain recombines TRBV5-6 with TRBJ1-2, with TRBD1 matching 8 bases. This CDR3 region has 12 residues. Losses at the gene ends were 2 bases for V and 8 bases for J; bases not matched to a gene: 2. Germline CDR1 reads SGHDT; CDR2 reads YYEEEE. The full variable domain, with the rest looked up from reference TRBV5-6 and TRBJ1-2, is DAGVTQSPTHLIKTRGQQVTLRCSPKSGHDTVSWYQQALGQGPQFIFQYYEEEERQRGNFPDRFSGHQFPNYSSELNVNALLLGDSALYLCASSLQGGGYTFGSGTRLTVV.

This clone was picked up one time. The gene calls are TRBV5-1 and TRBJ2-5, with D perhaps TRBD1 (7 bases). The V end was cut by 2 bases, the J end by 1 base, with 12 bases between. The germline gives CDR1 SGHRS, CDR2 YFSETQ. CDR3 length equals 15 residues. CDR3 DNA: TGCGCCAGCAGCTTCAGGGGGGCCTTCCAAGAGACCCAGTACTTC. Translating gives CASSFRGAFQETQYF.

The J gene is TRBJ1-4, the V gene TRBV29-1, with D possibly being TRBD1 (5 bases). The CDR3 is made up of 16 amino acids. Trimming left V 0 bases short and J 2 bases short, with 13 bases between. Germline V CDR1 and CDR2: SQVTM, ANQGSEA. CDR3 sequence (DNA): TGCAGCGTTGAAGATCCGATAGGGGTGACTAATGAAAAACTGTTTTTT. Protein product: CSVEDPIGVTNEKLFF.

The rearrangement links TRBV5-8 to TRBJ1-6; 9 nucleotides line up with TRBD1. The length of the CDR3 is 14 residues. The V gene's germline CDR1 is SGHTS and CDR2 YDEGEE. V dropped 9 bases and J dropped 7; count of bases not matched to a gene: 8. The DNA for the CDR3 is TGTGCCACTACGATGACAGGGGGGAATTCACCCCTCCACTTT. Residues: CATTMTGGNSPLHF.

This clone was recorded a few times. The chain has TRBV5-1 and TRBJ1-4, with TRBD1 matching over 7 bases. Trimming cost V 3 bases and J 3 bases; bases outside gene matches: 11. Germline loops: CDR1 SGHRS, CDR2 YFSETQ. The CDR3 is made up of 17 amino acids. Here the CDR3 DNA reads TGCGCCAGCAGCTCGAGTAGACAGGGAGTTTCTAATGAAAAACTGTTTTTT. Protein sequence: CASSSSRQGVSNEKLFF.

The sample holds a few counts of this clone. This chain uses TRBV5-6 with TRBJ2-1; 8 bases are a match to TRBD1. Germline V CDR1 and CDR2: SGHDT, YYEEEE. V lost 1 base and J lost 7; bases outside the gene matches: 4. The CDR3 has 14 amino acids. The DNA for the CDR3 is TGTGCCAGCAGCTTGCCAGGGGGCTTGAATGAGCAGTTCTTC. It translates to CASSLPGGLNEQFF.

V gene TRBV5-1 combines with J gene TRBJ1-6; the match to TRBD1 covers 7 bases. Germline assignment: CDR1 SGHRS and CDR2 YFSETQ. The CDR3 is 14 residues long. V dropped 1 base and J dropped 5; count of bases not matched to a gene: 0. CDR3 DNA: TGCGCCAGCAGCTTGACAGGGGATAATTCACCCCTCCACTTT. This encodes CASSLTGDNSPLHF.

V is TRBV2 and J is TRBJ2-1, with 9 positions matching TRBD2. This CDR3 has 15 residues. CDR1 and CDR2 from the germline V gene are SNHLY and FYNNEI. V dropped 6 bases and J dropped 6; count of bases not matched to a gene: 9. The CDR3 region has the DNA TGTGCCAGCAGCCCAAGGAGCGGGGGGCGCAATGAGCAGTTCTTC. Its translation is CASSPRSGGRNEQFF. Variable domain in full (rest from reference TRBV2 and TRBJ2-1): EPEVTQTPSHQVTQMGQEVILRCVPISNHLYFYWYRQILGQKVEFLVSFYNNEISEKSEIFDDQFSVERPDGSNFTLKIRSTKLEDSAMYFCASSPRSGGRNEQFFGPGTRLTVL.

The genes are TRBV9 and TRBJ1-1; D unclear. V lost 1 base to trimming and J lost 5 bases, with 15 bases between them. This CDR3 comprises 15 residues. The germline V gene has CDR1 SGDLS and CDR2 YYNGEE. Written as DNA, the CDR3 is TGTGCCAGCAGCGTAATCTTGGGTACGGGAACTGAAGCTTTCTTT. This gives the protein CASSVILGTGTEAFF. Together with reference TRBV9 and TRBJ1-1, the CDR3 gives the full variable domain: DSGVTQTPKHLITATGQRVTLRCSPRSGDLSVYWYQQSLDQGLQFLIQYYNGEERAKGNILERFSAQQFPDLHSELNLSSLELGDSALYFCASSVILGTGTEAFFGQGTRLTVV.

This sequence joins TRBV5-1 and TRBJ2-7; 10 positions match TRBD1. V gave up 3 bases and J gave up 4 bases; unmatched junction bases: 1. Germline loops: CDR1 SGHRS, CDR2 YFSETQ. This CDR3 spans 13 amino acids. CDR3 sequence (DNA): TGCGCCAGCAGCTGGACAGGGGGTTACGAGCAGTACTTC. Residues: CASSWTGGYEQYF.

The chain is built from TRBV6-5 and TRBJ2-7, with D possibly TRBD2 on 5 matching bases. CDR1 is MNHEY, CDR2 SVGAGI, per germline. Trimming cost V 6 bases and J 5 bases, with 11 bases left between them. The CDR3 is made up of 12 amino acids. In DNA, the CDR3 is TGTGCCAGCAGCGGCGGGCCCGACGAGCAGTACTTC. This encodes CASSGGPDEQYF.

This clone was seen just once. This rearrangement joins TRBV6-5 to TRBJ2-5; no clear D gene. The CDR3 has 11 amino acids. V lost 7 bases, J lost 1 base, and 4 bases lay in between. Germline assignment: CDR1 MNHEY and CDR2 SVGAGI. CDR3 DNA sequence: TGTGCCAGCAAGCTCCAAGAGACCCAGTACTTC. Amino acid sequence: CASKLQETQYF.